These 9 T cell receptor beta chains were sequenced from one sample in a study of T cell responses to AZD1222 COVID-19 vaccine. Profiled with immunoSEQ multiplex PCR; TCRdb holds only in-frame clones, not every one. This sample has approximately 190,000 clones, with roughly 92% found just once. This specimen consisted of peripheral blood, obtained 28 days after the second dose of the MenACWY control vaccine. Receptors were obtained from an adult who received the MenACWY meningococcal vaccine as a control.

The chain uses TRBV28 and TRBJ2-3; 14 nucleotides line up with TRBD2. The CDR3 extends over 18 amino acids. Per germline, CDR1 MDHEN and CDR2 SYDVKM. The trim removed 0 bases at V and 7 bases at J, leaving 9 bases unmatched. CDR3 residues: CASSLWAGLAGEINTQYF. DNA of the CDR3: TGTGCCAGCAGTTTATGGGCGGGACTAGCGGGAGAGATTAATACGCAGTATTTT.

The chain employs TRBV11-3 and TRBJ1-1; D gene ambiguous. The germline V and J ends were trimmed by 1 base and 5 bases, with 8 bases remaining between them. The V gene's germline CDR1 is SGHNT and CDR2 YENEEA. The CDR3 contains 13 residues. The CDR3 loop is CASSLVKKTEAFF. The CDR3 DNA reads TGTGCCAGCAGCTTAGTAAAGAAGACTGAAGCTTTCTTT. The whole variable domain, filled in from reference TRBV11-3 and TRBJ1-1, reads EAGVVQSPRYKIIEKKQPVAFWCNPISGHNTLYWYLQNLGQGPELLIRYENEEAVDDSQLPKDRFSAERLKGVDSTLKIQPAELGDSAVYLCASSLVKKTEAFFGQGTRLTVV.

A single count supports this clone. The genes are TRBV19 and TRBJ1-2; D gene uncertain. V dropped 5 bases and J dropped 3 bases, with 19 bases sitting between them. The CDR3 totals 16 residues. Germline V gene data show CDR1 as LNHDA and CDR2 as SQIVND (reference sequence). Here the CDR3 reads CASSSPRPDGYYGYTF. The CDR3 DNA sequence: TGTGCCAGTAGTTCACCCCGCCCTGACGGATACTATGGCTACACCTTC.

The rearrangement links TRBV2 to TRBJ1-1; unclear D gene. Germline lookup yields CDR1 SNHLY and CDR2 FYNNEI. This CDR3 comprises 14 residues. The ends were cut back, 6 bases at V and 7 bases at J, with 18 bases in the middle. In nucleotides, the CDR3 is TGTGCCAGCAGAGGGTCGCGGACCGAAAGTGAAGCTTTCTTT. Encoded protein: CASRGSRTESEAFF.

This clone was detected once. This rearrangement joins TRBV9 to TRBJ2-1; D not resolved. The V end was cut by 2 bases, the J end by 0 bases, with 12 bases between. In germline, CDR1 is SGDLS, CDR2 YYNGEE. This CDR3 is 16 amino acids long. The CDR3 here is CASSVWSGSSYNEQFF. CDR3 coding DNA: TGTGCCAGCAGCGTCTGGTCGGGCAGCTCCTACAATGAGCAGTTCTTC.

This rearrangement joins TRBV6-2 or TRBV6-3 to TRBJ2-3; TRBD2 aligns across 14 bases. The CDR3 has 17 residues. Germline V gives CDR1 MNHEY, CDR2 SVGEGT. With V trimmed by 6 bases and J by 5 bases, 10 bases remained unmatched. The CDR3 DNA is TGTGCCAGCAGCAAAATGGGACTAGCGGGAGCAGGAGATACGCAGTATTTT. It translates to CASSKMGLAGAGDTQYF.

V gene TRBV4-2 combines with J gene TRBJ1-1; D unresolved. The CDR3 covers 14 residues. Trimming pared 2 bases from V and 0 bases from J, leaving 7 bases between. The germline gives CDR1 LGHNA, CDR2 YNFKEQ. The CDR3 DNA sequence: TGTGCCAGCAGCCAATCATCCCTGAACACTGAAGCTTTCTTT. Amino acid sequence: CASSQSSLNTEAFF.

This chain connects TRBV28 to TRBJ1-1, with 7 bases that match TRBD1. Unmatched junction bases numbered 6, after V lost 8 bases and J lost 0 bases. The CDR3 totals 14 residues. Germline-derived CDR1 and CDR2 are MDHEN and SYDVKM. The CDR3 region is CASLGTVMNTEAFF. CDR3 coding DNA: TGTGCCAGCCTCGGGACAGTAATGAACACTGAAGCTTTCTTT.

The chain employs TRBV6-5 and TRBJ2-7; possibly TRBD1 or TRBD2 for D (5 bases each). The CDR3 covers 11 residues. V lost 7 bases and J 5 bases, leaving 9 bases between the germline ends. Germline assignment: CDR1 MNHEY and CDR2 SVGAGI. CDR3 bases: TGTGCCAGCACCGGGGCCCACGAGCAGTACTTC. Translated: CASTGAHEQYF.